Sequencing of this TCR beta chain was carried out in a study of technical replicates of blood from a handful of donors. Profiled with immunoSEQ multiplex PCR; TCRdb holds only in-frame clones, not every one. The sample contains about 100,000 clones, 96% of which appear only once. V shed 1 base, J shed 7 bases, and the junction held 11 bases outside the gene matches. This CDR3 is 16 amino acids long. CDR1 WSHSY and CDR2 SAAADI come from the germline V gene. The V and J genes are TRBV10-2 and TRBJ2-5; 8 nucleotides match TRBD1. The receptor comes from a human donor in good health. The sequenced material came from T cells isolated from PBMCs. The CDR3 here is CASSEFQGALMGTQYF. The CDR3 bases are TGCGCCAGCAGTGAGTTCCAGGGGGCCCTCATGGGGACCCAGTACTTC.